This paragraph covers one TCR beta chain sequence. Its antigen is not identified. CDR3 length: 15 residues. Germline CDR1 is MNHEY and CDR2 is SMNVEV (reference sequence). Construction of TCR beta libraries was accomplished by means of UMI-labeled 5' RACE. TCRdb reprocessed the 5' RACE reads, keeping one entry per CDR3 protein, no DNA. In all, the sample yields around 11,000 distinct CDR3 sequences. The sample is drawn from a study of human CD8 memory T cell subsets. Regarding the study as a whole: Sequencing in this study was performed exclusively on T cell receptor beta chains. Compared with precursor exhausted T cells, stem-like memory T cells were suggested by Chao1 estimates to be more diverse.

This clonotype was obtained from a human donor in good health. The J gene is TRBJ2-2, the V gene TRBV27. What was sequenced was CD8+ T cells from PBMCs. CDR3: CASSFGRSNTGELFF.